A selection of T cell receptor beta chains follows, all from one sample in a study of T cells in Graves' hyperthyroidism and ophthalmopathy. Each CDR3 protein is one row after TCRdb ran MiXCR on the multiplex PCR reads. The sample comprises about 380,000 distinct CDR3 sequences, under 20% of which are singletons, and less than 45% rests with the top ten. Sequences were obtained from blood. Source of these receptors: a man aged 18 to 35 with Graves' ophthalmopathy. Each CDR3 is given with its conserved first and last residue. D genes are given only for firm matches. Where a row states a size, it is once, few, many or the class of an expanded clone; other rows omit it.

clone_size: many; d_call: TRBD1; v_call: TRBV10-3; j_call: TRBJ1-1; cdr3_aa: CAISGTGGTEAFF; cdr3_nt: TGTGCCATCAGTGGGACAGGGGGCACTGAAGCTTTCTTT
clone_size: many; d_call: NA; v_call: TRBV7-9; j_call: TRBJ2-1; cdr3_aa: CASSLAAQGSSYNEQFF; cdr3_nt: TGTGCCAGCAGCTTAGCAGCGCAGGGGAGCTCCTACAATGAGCAGTTCTTC
clone_size: many; d_call: TRBD1; v_call: TRBV7-9; j_call: TRBJ1-5; cdr3_aa: CASSTTGGYGEPQHF; cdr3_nt: TGTGCCAGCAGCACCACAGGGGGCTACGGGGAGCCCCAGCATTTT
clone_size: many; d_call: NA; v_call: TRBV3-1; j_call: TRBJ1-2; cdr3_aa: CASSQEFLYGYTF; cdr3_nt: TGTGCCAGCAGCCAAGAGTTCTTGTATGGCTACACCTTC
clone_size: once; d_call: NA; v_call: TRBV19; j_call: TRBJ2-1; cdr3_aa: CASSTGARNEQFF; cdr3_nt: TGTGCCAGTAGTACCGGAGCCCGGAATGAGCAGTTCTTC
clone_size: many; d_call: NA; v_call: TRBV7-9; j_call: TRBJ2-1; cdr3_aa: CASSLNRDNEQFF; cdr3_nt: TGTGCCAGCAGCCTAAACCGGGACAATGAGCAGTTCTTC
clone_size: few; d_call: TRBD1; v_call: TRBV12-3/TRBV12-4; j_call: TRBJ2-5; cdr3_aa: CASSNRQGARETQYF; cdr3_nt: TGTGCCAGCAGCAATAGACAGGGGGCACGGGAGACCCAGTACTTC
clone_size: NA; d_call: TRBD1; v_call: TRBV7-6; j_call: TRBJ1-4; cdr3_aa: CASSRSGTENGKLFF; cdr3_nt: TGTGCCAGCAGCCGTTCCGGGACAGAGAATGGAAAACTGTTTTTT
clone_size: many; d_call: NA; v_call: TRBV6-1; j_call: TRBJ1-5; cdr3_aa: CASSERDTFYSNQPQHF; cdr3_nt: TGTGCCAGCAGTGAAAGGGATACGTTCTATAGCAATCAGCCCCAGCATTTT
clone_size: few; d_call: TRBD1; v_call: TRBV10-3; j_call: TRBJ1-1; cdr3_aa: CAISGTGTMNTEAFF; cdr3_nt: TGTGCCATCAGCGGGACAGGGACCATGAACACTGAAGCTTTCTTT
clone_size: many; d_call: TRBD1; v_call: TRBV7-9; j_call: TRBJ1-2; cdr3_aa: CASSAQGAGGYTF; cdr3_nt: TGTGCCAGCAGCGCACAGGGGGCGGGTGGCTACACCTTC
clone_size: many; d_call: NA; v_call: TRBV18; j_call: TRBJ2-3; cdr3_aa: CASSPYRERDTQYF; cdr3_nt: TGTGCCAGCTCACCCTACCGGGAACGGGATACGCAGTATTTT
clone_size: few; d_call: NA; v_call: TRBV18; j_call: TRBJ2-3; cdr3_aa: CASSQNQETSTDTQYF; cdr3_nt: TGTGCCAGCTCACAGAACCAGGAGACTAGCACAGATACGCAGTATTTT
clone_size: few; d_call: NA; v_call: TRBV29-1; j_call: TRBJ2-3; cdr3_aa: CSVPGTVGGADTQYF; cdr3_nt: TGCAGCGTCCCAGGGACGGTTGGAGGGGCAGATACGCAGTATTTT
clone_size: NA; d_call: NA; v_call: TRBV5-1; j_call: TRBJ2-7; cdr3_aa: CASSWSRGGNRYEQYF; cdr3_nt: TGCGCCAGCAGCTGGAGCAGGGGCGGGAACCGTTACGAGCAGTACTTC
clone_size: many; d_call: NA; v_call: TRBV20-1; j_call: TRBJ2-7; cdr3_aa: CSAREFAGYEQYF; cdr3_nt: TGCAGTGCTAGAGAGTTCGCCGGATACGAGCAGTACTTC
clone_size: few; d_call: NA; v_call: TRBV24-1; j_call: TRBJ2-2; cdr3_aa: CATSDLNQNTGELFF; cdr3_nt: TGTGCCACCAGTGATTTGAACCAGAACACCGGGGAGCTGTTTTTT
clone_size: NA; d_call: TRBD2; v_call: TRBV4-1; j_call: TRBJ2-3; cdr3_aa: CASSRGLAGILGTDTQYF; cdr3_nt: TGCGCCAGCAGCCGGGGACTAGCGGGGATCCTTGGGACAGATACGCAGTATTTT
clone_size: few; d_call: TRBD2; v_call: TRBV13; j_call: TRBJ2-1; cdr3_aa: CASSHTGTTGREQFF; cdr3_nt: TGTGCCAGCAGTCATACCGGGACTACGGGGCGTGAGCAGTTCTTC
clone_size: many; d_call: TRBD1; v_call: TRBV7-8; j_call: TRBJ2-1; cdr3_aa: CASSRGTGVTYNEQFF; cdr3_nt: TGTGCCAGCAGCCGAGGGACAGGGGTCACCTACAATGAGCAGTTCTTC
clone_size: few; d_call: NA; v_call: TRBV14; j_call: TRBJ2-5; cdr3_aa: CASSPMGGETQYF; cdr3_nt: TGTGCCAGCAGCCCTATGGGGGGAGAGACCCAGTACTTC
clone_size: NA; d_call: NA; v_call: TRBV6-5; j_call: TRBJ1-6; cdr3_aa: CASSYIDTPGNSPLHF; cdr3_nt: TGTGCCAGCAGTTACATCGACACCCCCGGGAATTCACCCCTCCACTTT
clone_size: NA; d_call: NA; v_call: TRBV29-1; j_call: TRBJ1-1; cdr3_aa: CSPVGTLNTEAFF; cdr3_nt: TGCAGCCCCGTGGGGACCCTGAACACTGAAGCTTTCTTT
clone_size: few; d_call: NA; v_call: TRBV20-1; j_call: TRBJ1-4; cdr3_aa: CSARAPRVSNEKLFF; cdr3_nt: TGCAGTGCTAGAGCCCCCCGGGTTTCCAATGAAAAACTGTTTTTT
clone_size: few; d_call: NA; v_call: TRBV24-1; j_call: TRBJ2-2; cdr3_aa: CATSVPNSGGELFF; cdr3_nt: TGTGCCACCAGTGTCCCCAACTCCGGCGGGGAGCTGTTTTTT
clone_size: many; d_call: NA; v_call: TRBV11-2; j_call: TRBJ1-1; cdr3_aa: CASSTQGGTEAFF; cdr3_nt: TGTGCCAGCAGCACCCAGGGCGGGACTGAAGCTTTCTTT
clone_size: few; d_call: NA; v_call: TRBV4-1; j_call: TRBJ2-1; cdr3_aa: CASSQLFAEGLANEQFF; cdr3_nt: TGCGCCAGCAGCCAGTTATTCGCGGAGGGGCTAGCGAATGAGCAGTTCTTC
clone_size: few; d_call: NA; v_call: TRBV9; j_call: TRBJ2-7; cdr3_aa: CASSATGSLSYEQYF; cdr3_nt: TGTGCCAGCAGTGCCACCGGGAGCTTATCTTACGAGCAGTACTTC
clone_size: NA; d_call: TRBD2; v_call: TRBV5-4; j_call: TRBJ2-3; cdr3_aa: CASSATSGGPDTQYF; cdr3_nt: TGTGCCAGCAGCGCAACTAGCGGGGGGCCAGATACGCAGTATTTT
clone_size: few; d_call: NA; v_call: TRBV6-2/TRBV6-3; j_call: TRBJ2-1; cdr3_aa: CASTHRWGLSYNEQFF; cdr3_nt: TGTGCCAGCACTCACAGATGGGGGCTTTCCTACAATGAGCAGTTCTTC
clone_size: NA; d_call: TRBD1; v_call: TRBV19; j_call: TRBJ1-1; cdr3_aa: CASRQGGMNTEAFF; cdr3_nt: TGTGCCAGTCGACAGGGGGGTATGAACACTGAAGCTTTCTTT
clone_size: few; d_call: TRBD2; v_call: TRBV20-1; j_call: TRBJ2-7; cdr3_aa: CSISSGDGDDEQYF; cdr3_nt: TGCAGCATCTCTAGCGGGGACGGGGACGACGAGCAGTACTTC
clone_size: NA; d_call: NA; v_call: TRBV20-1; j_call: TRBJ2-2; cdr3_aa: CSASSGLRTGELFF; cdr3_nt: TGCAGTGCTAGTTCGGGGCTGCGCACCGGGGAGCTGTTTTTT
clone_size: NA; d_call: TRBD2; v_call: TRBV28; j_call: TRBJ2-5; cdr3_aa: CASSQGLAGSQETQYF; cdr3_nt: TGTGCCAGCAGCCAAGGACTAGCGGGTAGTCAAGAGACCCAGTACTTC
clone_size: many; d_call: TRBD1; v_call: TRBV5-1; j_call: TRBJ1-1; cdr3_aa: CASSLRATGTAEAFF; cdr3_nt: TGCGCCAGCAGCTTGCGGGCGACAGGGACCGCTGAAGCTTTCTTT
clone_size: many; d_call: TRBD1; v_call: TRBV5-5; j_call: TRBJ2-1; cdr3_aa: CASSLPGTGRNEQFF; cdr3_nt: TGTGCCAGCAGCCTACCCGGGACAGGGAGGAATGAGCAGTTCTTC
clone_size: few; d_call: NA; v_call: TRBV7-4; j_call: TRBJ2-5; cdr3_aa: CASTHKGRQTQYF; cdr3_nt: TGTGCCAGCACCCACAAGGGGCGCCAGACCCAGTACTTC
clone_size: NA; d_call: NA; v_call: TRBV7-3; j_call: TRBJ1-1; cdr3_aa: CASSLMGANTEAFF; cdr3_nt: TGTGCCAGCAGCTTAATGGGGGCGAACACTGAAGCTTTCTTT
clone_size: NA; d_call: TRBD2; v_call: TRBV5-1; j_call: TRBJ2-7; cdr3_aa: CASSSRGNGGGPVSYEQYF; cdr3_nt: TGCGCCAGCAGCTCGCGGGGTAATGGCGGGGGGCCCGTCTCCTACGAGCAGTACTTC
clone_size: NA; d_call: TRBD1; v_call: TRBV20-1; j_call: TRBJ2-3; cdr3_aa: CSARSFWGVGTGPTDTQYF; cdr3_nt: TGCAGTGCTAGGTCGTTTTGGGGTGTCGGGACAGGACCCACAGATACGCAGTATTTT